The 29 T cell receptor beta chains below were found in one sample sequenced in a study of cytomegalovirus exposure and HLA in healthy donors. Amplification used 60 Vbeta primers and 13 Jbeta primers. Profiled with immunoSEQ multiplex PCR; TCRdb holds only in-frame clones, not every one. The data hold about 170,000 clones, with 73% observed a single time. The specimen was PBMCs. The source is a woman aged 18-29 years in good health and CMV-seropositive.

This sequence joins TRBV4-1 and TRBJ1-3, with D perhaps TRBD1 (6 bases). V lost 0 bases and J lost 5, with 20 bases in between. Germline-derived CDR1 and CDR2 are MGHRA and YSYEKL. The CDR3 runs to 18 residues. In nucleotides, the CDR3 is TGCGCCAGCAGCCAAGAAGGGGGAAAACAGGGTCCACGAAACACCATATATTTT. Its translation: CASSQEGGKQGPRNTIYF.

The gene calls are TRBV4-1 and TRBJ2-2; D may be TRBD1 (5 bases). The CDR3 spans 17 residues. Germline V lookup: CDR1 MGHRA, CDR2 YSYEKL. The germline V and J ends were trimmed by 2 bases and 2 bases, with 15 bases remaining between them. For the CDR3, the DNA is TGCGCCAGCAGCCAAATCCGCATCGACAGAAACACCGGGGAGCTGTTTTTT. Amino acids: CASSQIRIDRNTGELFF.

J is TRBJ2-7 and V is TRBV28; the match to TRBD1 covers 10 bases. The junction had 8 bases not matched to a gene; V was cut back by 3 bases and J by 6 bases. The CDR3 loop spans 15 amino acids. CDR1 and CDR2 from the germline V gene are MDHEN and SYDVKM. The CDR3 DNA reads as TGTGCCAGCAGTTTGAGTGGGACAGGGGTGGGCGAGCAGTACTTC. Protein sequence: CASSLSGTGVGEQYF. Together with reference TRBV28 and TRBJ2-7, the CDR3 gives the full variable domain: DVKVTQSSRYLVKRTGEKVFLECVQDMDHENMFWYRQDPGLGLRLIYFSYDVKMKEKGDIPEGYSVSREKKERFSLILESASTNQTSMYLCASSLSGTGVGEQYFGPGTRLTVT.

This rearrangement joins TRBV15 to TRBJ1-2; D gene unclear. This CDR3 is 13 amino acids long. The ends were cut back, 6 bases at V and 1 base at J, with 9 bases in the middle. Germline lookup yields CDR1 LNHNV and CDR2 YYDKDF (reference sequence). In nucleotides, the CDR3 is TGTGCCACCAGTGCTGACATTAACTATGGCTACACCTTC. The encoded protein is CATSADINYGYTF.

V usage is TRBV7-8 and J usage is TRBJ2-1, with 7 positions matching TRBD1. The V gene end was trimmed by 5 bases and the J gene end by 0 bases; junction bases not matched to a gene: 4. Germline CDR1 and CDR2: SGHVS and FQNEAQ. The CDR3 is 15 amino acids. The CDR3 region is CASSMDRSSYNEQFF. CDR3 nucleotide sequence: TGTGCCAGCAGCATGGACAGGAGCTCCTACAATGAGCAGTTCTTC.

The chain is built from TRBV4-1 and TRBJ2-1, with D uncertain. V was pared by 0 bases and J by 8 bases, with 8 bases between. Germline CDR1 and CDR2: MGHRA and YSYEKL. This CDR3 spans 13 amino acids. The chain's CDR3 is CASSQDPADEQFF. CDR3 DNA: TGCGCCAGCAGCCAAGACCCGGCGGATGAGCAGTTCTTC.

This sequence joins TRBV30 and TRBJ1-3; D possibly corresponds to TRBD1 (5 bases). Between the trimmed V and J ends, which lost 2 bases and 14 bases, there was a span of 16 bases. The CDR3 has 12 amino acids. Looked up from germline, CDR1 is GTSNPN and CDR2 is SVGIG (reference sequence). In DNA form, the CDR3 reads TGTGCCTGGAGTCCGACAGTAGAGAAATTATATTTT. It yields the protein CAWSPTVEKLYF.

This rearrangement joins TRBV19 to TRBJ2-5, with 10 positions matching TRBD2. Germline V lookup: CDR1 LNHDA, CDR2 SQIVND (reference sequence). V dropped 6 bases and J dropped 3; count of bases not matched to a gene: 4. There are 14 residues in the CDR3. The CDR3 DNA reads as TGTGCCAGTAGGGTAAGCGGGAGGGAAGAGACCCAGTACTTC. Translation gives CASRVSGREETQYF.

The sample holds a few counts of this clone. V and J are TRBV28 and TRBJ2-5, with TRBD2 matching over 9 bases. Unmatched junction bases numbered 2, after V lost 4 bases and J lost 2 bases. Germline CDR1 is MDHEN and CDR2 is SYDVKM. This CDR3 spans 14 amino acids. The CDR3 sequence: CASSSSGGQETQYF. The CDR3 nucleotides are TGTGCCAGCAGTTCCAGCGGGGGGCAAGAGACCCAGTACTTC.

As for this clone: An end of the junction does not agree with germline; a read error may underlie this. This chain joins TRBV7-9 and TRBJ1-1, with D perhaps TRBD1 (6 bases). Germline V gene sequence: CDR1 SEHNR, CDR2 FQNEAQ (reference sequence). The CDR3 consists of 12 residues. CDR3 nucleotides: TGTTCCAGCAGCTTAGGGGGGGATGAAGCTTTCTTT. It translates to CSSSLGGDEAFF. Based on the CDR3 plus reference TRBV7-9 and TRBJ1-1, the full variable domain is DTGVSQNPRHKITKRGQNVTFRCDPISEHNRLYWYRQTLGQGPEFLTYFQNEAQLEKSRLLSDRFSAERPKGSFSTLEIQRTEQGDSAMYLCSSSLGGDEAFFGQGTRLTVV.

The rearrangement links TRBV6-6 to TRBJ2-5; 7 bases agree with TRBD1. CDR1 and CDR2 (germline): MNHNY, SVGAGI (reference sequence). V gave up 0 bases and J gave up 3 bases; unmatched junction bases: 7. The CDR3 is 16 residues long. This CDR3 reads CASSYSRDSQEETQYF. The CDR3 DNA sequence: TGTGCCAGCAGTTACTCACGGGACAGTCAGGAAGAGACCCAGTACTTC.

The genes are TRBV15 and TRBJ2-1; 14 bases map to TRBD2. The ends lost 5 bases at V and 0 bases at J; junction bases unmatched: 6. The CDR3 has 18 residues. Germline loops: CDR1 LNHNV, CDR2 YYDKDF (reference sequence). The CDR3 spells CATSGRGLAGDSYNEQFF. The CDR3 coding sequence is TGTGCCACCAGCGGCCGGGGACTAGCGGGAGACTCCTACAATGAGCAGTTCTTC.

The J gene is TRBJ1-4, the V gene TRBV5-6, with D perhaps matching TRBD1 (6 bases). Germline V gene data show CDR1 as SGHDT and CDR2 as YYEEEE. The CDR3 totals 13 residues. Trimming cost V 5 bases and J 8 bases, with 13 bases left between them. The DNA for the CDR3 is TGTGCCAGCAGTCAGGGGCGAAGGGAAAAACTGTTTTTT. Amino acid sequence: CASSQGRREKLFF.

This clone was seen only a few times. The chain uses TRBV9 and TRBJ2-1; no clear D gene. CDR1 is SGDLS, CDR2 YYNGEE, per germline. V lost 4 bases and J lost 0, with 5 bases in between. CDR3 length: 13 residues. The CDR3 sequence: CASSTSSYNEQFF. In DNA form, the CDR3 reads TGTGCCAGCAGCACGAGCTCCTACAATGAGCAGTTCTTC.

CDR3 sequence: CASGRGGTSGNTIYF. In DNA, the CDR3 is TGTGCCAGTGGGAGGGGCGGAACCTCTGGAAACACCATATATTTT. The V and J genes are TRBV11-2 and TRBJ1-3; a possible D gene is TRBD1 (5 bases). Germline lookup yields CDR1 SGHAT and CDR2 FQNNGV. Trimming took 9 bases from V and 0 from J, leaving 15 bases between them. The CDR3 totals 15 residues.

The J gene is TRBJ2-1, the V gene TRBV29-1, with D perhaps TRBD1 (5 bases). CDR1 and CDR2 from the germline V gene are SQVTM and ANQGSEA. The CDR3 runs 11 residues. Trimming left V 8 bases short and J 6 bases short, with 11 bases between. The CDR3 here is CSQITGNEQFF. CDR3 nucleotides: TGCAGCCAAATAACAGGCAATGAGCAGTTCTTC.

Only one count was recorded for this clone. V usage is TRBV7-2 and J usage is TRBJ1-3; the match to TRBD1 covers 8 bases. V gave up 5 bases and J gave up 0 bases; unmatched junction bases: 9. CDR3 length: 17 amino acids. The germline CDR1 and CDR2 sequences are SGHTA and FQGNSA. The CDR3 bases are TGTGCCAGCAGCCTATACAGGGGGAGAAGCTCTGGAAACACCATATATTTT. Residues: CASSLYRGRSSGNTIYF.

V usage is TRBV19 and J usage is TRBJ2-7; the D gene is possibly TRBD2 (5 bases). V lost 3 bases and J lost 5, with 8 bases in between. The CDR3 has 12 residues. In germline, CDR1 is LNHDA, CDR2 SQIVND (reference sequence). Written as DNA, the CDR3 is TGTGCCAGTAGTATCGAGGGTCACGAGCAGTACTTC. Translated: CASSIEGHEQYF.

The chain joins TRBV29-1 to TRBJ1-2; a weak D match, TRBD1 (6 bases). CDR3 length: 13 residues. In germline, CDR1 is SQVTM, CDR2 ANQGSEA. The ends were cut back, 3 bases at V and 5 bases at J, with 13 bases in the middle. CDR3 residues: CSVETGQPYGYTF. The CDR3 nucleotides read TGCAGCGTTGAGACAGGACAGCCATATGGCTACACCTTC.

The genes are TRBV5-4 and TRBJ2-5; 7 nucleotides agree with TRBD1. Looked up from germline, CDR1 is SGHNT and CDR2 is YYREEE (reference sequence). After removal of 0 bases from V and 3 bases from J, the junction contained 2 bases not matched to a gene. The CDR3 is made up of 14 amino acids. In DNA form, the CDR3 reads TGTGCCAGCAGCTTGGAAACAGGGGAAGAGACCCAGTACTTC. This sequence encodes CASSLETGEETQYF.

The CDR3 protein is CASSWRTGGAEQYF. The CDR3 coding sequence is TGTGCCAGCAGCTGGAGGACAGGGGGCGCGGAGCAGTACTTC. J is TRBJ2-7 and V is TRBV5-4, with 11 bases identical to TRBD1. Germline values: CDR1 SGHNT, CDR2 YYREEE (reference sequence). Unmatched junction bases numbered 6, after V lost 3 bases and J lost 7 bases. The CDR3 is 14 residues long.

The table lists this clone with a count of one. J is TRBJ2-1 and V is TRBV18; 9 bases line up with TRBD2. CDR3 length: 16 amino acids. Germline V gene sequence: CDR1 KGHSH, CDR2 LQKENI. Germline trimming cut 2 bases from V and 3 bases from J; bases unmatched to any gene: 5. CDR3 in amino acids: CASSPSVSGGYNEQFF. CDR3 sequence (DNA): TGTGCCAGCTCACCAAGTGTTAGCGGGGGCTACAATGAGCAGTTCTTC.

There are a few counts of this clone. V usage is TRBV7-6 and J usage is TRBJ2-2; 10 bases fit TRBD1. The germline gives CDR1 SGHVS, CDR2 FNYEAQ. The CDR3 has 15 amino acids. The V and J ends lost 5 bases and 4 bases, in that order; junction bases with no gene match: 4. CDR3 loop: CASSPTGGGTGELFF. DNA for the CDR3: TGTGCCAGCAGCCCGACAGGGGGCGGCACCGGGGAGCTGTTTTTT. The variable domain in full, completed from reference TRBV7-6 and TRBJ2-2, reads GAGVSQSPRYKVTKRGQDVALRCDPISGHVSLYWYRQALGQGPEFLTYFNYEAQQDKSGLPNDRFSAERPEGSISTLTIQRTEQRDSAMYRCASSPTGGGTGELFFGEGSRLTVL.

Remarks on this clone: The junction departs from the called germline gene at one end, perhaps through a read error. The genes are TRBV7-9 and TRBJ1-1; D is unresolved. CDR3 size: 12 residues. In germline, CDR1 is SEHNR, CDR2 FQNEAQ (reference sequence). In DNA form, the CDR3 reads TGTTCCAGCAGCTTAGACGCACATGAAGCTTTCTTT. Residues: CSSSLDAHEAFF.

This chain links TRBV5-1 with TRBJ2-7; 7 nucleotides line up with TRBD1. J lost 3 bases, V lost 0 bases, and 3 bases had no gene match. Per the germline V gene, CDR1 is SGHRS and CDR2 is YFSETQ. CDR3 size: 14 residues. Here the CDR3 DNA reads TGCGCCAGCAGCTTGGAGGGACAGAACTACGAGCAGTACTTC. Its translation: CASSLEGQNYEQYF.

This clone was observed a few times. This chain joins TRBV7-6 and TRBJ2-5; D is possibly TRBD2 (6 bases). Between the trimmed V and J ends, which lost 6 bases and 11 bases, there was a span of 19 bases. Germline-derived CDR1 and CDR2 are SGHVS and FNYEAQ. The CDR3 is made up of 13 amino acids. The DNA for the CDR3 is TGTGCCAGCAGACCTCCCGGGTCGGGGGAGCAGTACTTC. As protein: CASRPPGSGEQYF.

Concerning this clone itself: At the DNA level, this CDR3 is encoded by other sequences in the same sample as well. The chain uses TRBV7-9 and TRBJ1-1; no clear D. Germline lookup yields CDR1 SEHNR and CDR2 FQNEAQ (reference sequence). V was pared by 3 bases and J by 0 bases, with 5 bases between. The CDR3 runs to 13 residues. The CDR3 is CASSFDMNTEAFF. CDR3 in DNA: TGTGCCAGCAGCTTCGACATGAACACTGAAGCTTTCTTT.

This clone showed up just once. The V gene is TRBV19, the J gene TRBJ2-5; 7 bases line up with TRBD1. V lost 3 bases to trimming and J lost 0 bases; unmatched junction nucleotides: 7. The CDR3 has 16 residues. Germline lookup yields CDR1 LNHDA and CDR2 SQIVND (reference sequence). CDR3 nucleotides: TGTGCCAGTAGTATCGCGTGGGGACAGAACCAAGAGACCCAGTACTTC. This gives the protein CASSIAWGQNQETQYF.

The chain links TRBV19 to TRBJ2-4, with 7 nucleotides matching TRBD1. The V and J ends lost 4 bases and 6 bases, in that order; junction bases with no gene match: 9. Germline loops: CDR1 LNHDA, CDR2 SQIVND (reference sequence). The CDR3 totals 15 residues. For the CDR3, the DNA is TGTGCCAGTAGTACAATTCAGGGGGAAGCAAACATTCAGTACTTC. This encodes CASSTIQGEANIQYF.